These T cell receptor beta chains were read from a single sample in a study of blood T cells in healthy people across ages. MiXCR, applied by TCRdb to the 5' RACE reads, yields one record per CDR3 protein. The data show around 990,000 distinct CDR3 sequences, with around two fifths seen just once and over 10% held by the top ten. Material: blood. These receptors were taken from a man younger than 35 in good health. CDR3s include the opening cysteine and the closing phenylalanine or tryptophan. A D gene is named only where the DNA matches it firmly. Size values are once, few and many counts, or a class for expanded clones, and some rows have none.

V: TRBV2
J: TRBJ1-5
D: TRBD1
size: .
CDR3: CASSAGGNQPQRF
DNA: TGTGCCAGCAGTGCAGGGGGCAATCAGCCCCAGCGTTTT

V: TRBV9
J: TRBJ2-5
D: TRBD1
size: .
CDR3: CASSLSGTDSETQYF
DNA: TGTGCCAGCAGCCTTTCCGGGACAGATTCGGAGACCCAGTACTTC

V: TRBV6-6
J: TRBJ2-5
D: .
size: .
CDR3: CANSAPGRPSQETQYF
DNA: TGTGCCAACAGTGCCCCAGGGAGGCCATCCCAAGAGACCCAGTACTTC

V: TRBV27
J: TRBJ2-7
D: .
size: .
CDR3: CASSSDGPACEQYF
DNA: TGTGCCAGCAGTTCGGACGGTCCAGCCTGCGAGCAGTACTTC

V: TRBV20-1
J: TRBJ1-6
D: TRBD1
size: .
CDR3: CSARAHRGDNSPLHF
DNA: TGCAGTGCTAGAGCACACAGGGGGGATAATTCACCCCTCCACTTT

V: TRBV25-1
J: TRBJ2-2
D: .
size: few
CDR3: CASSIYGDFRELFF
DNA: TGTGCCAGCAGCATCTACGGGGACTTCCGGGAGCTGTTTTTT

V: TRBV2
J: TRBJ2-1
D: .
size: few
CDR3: CASSDLEQFF
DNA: TGTGCCAGCAGTGATCTTGAGCAGTTCTTC

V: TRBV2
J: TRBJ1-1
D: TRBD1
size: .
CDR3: CASSGGGTELNTEAFF
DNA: TGTGCCAGCAGCGGTGGAGGGACAGAACTGAACACTGAAGCTTTCTTT

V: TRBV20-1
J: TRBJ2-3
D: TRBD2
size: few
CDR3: CSASGGASSITDTQYF
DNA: TGCAGTGCTAGCGGGGGGGCCTCGAGTATCACAGATACGCAGTATTTT

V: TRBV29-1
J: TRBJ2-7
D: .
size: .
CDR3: CSVGSGAFYEQYF
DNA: TGCAGCGTTGGTTCTGGGGCCTTCTACGAGCAGTACTTC

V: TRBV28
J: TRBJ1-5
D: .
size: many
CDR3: CASSLGRNNQPQHF
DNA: TGTGCCAGCAGTTTAGGGCGGAACAATCAGCCCCAGCATTTT

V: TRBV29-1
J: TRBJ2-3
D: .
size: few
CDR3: CSVGLGVTDTQYF
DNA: TGCAGCGTTGGCCTCGGAGTGACAGATACGCAGTATTTT

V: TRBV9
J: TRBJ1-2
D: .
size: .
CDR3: CASSVVAGSYGYTF
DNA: TGTGCCAGCAGCGTAGTGGCGGGTAGCTATGGCTACACCTTC

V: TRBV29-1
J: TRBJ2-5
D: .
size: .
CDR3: CSVATGQRQETQYF
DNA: TGCAGCGTTGCAACAGGACAGAGACAAGAGACCCAGTACTTC

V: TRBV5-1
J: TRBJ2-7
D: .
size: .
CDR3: CAKTRGISYEQYF
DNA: TGCGCCAAAACTCGGGGGATCTCCTACGAGCAGTACTTC

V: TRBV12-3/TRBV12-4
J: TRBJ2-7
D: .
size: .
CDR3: CASSLPSFPVSSYEQYF
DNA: TGTGCCAGCAGTTTACCGTCGTTCCCCGTCAGCTCCTACGAGCAGTACTTC

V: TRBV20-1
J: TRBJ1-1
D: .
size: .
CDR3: CSARDGKGRNTEAFF
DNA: TGCAGTGCTAGAGATGGGAAGGGCCGAAACACTGAAGCTTTCTTT

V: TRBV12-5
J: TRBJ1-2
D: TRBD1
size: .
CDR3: CASGLGQDGYTF
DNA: TGTGCGAGTGGTTTGGGACAGGATGGCTACACCTTC

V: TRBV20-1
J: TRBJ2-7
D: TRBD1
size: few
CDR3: CSARQGWERGYEQYF
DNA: TGCAGTGCTCGACAGGGATGGGAAAGGGGCTACGAGCAGTACTTC

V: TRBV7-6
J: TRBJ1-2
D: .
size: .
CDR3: CASSDMDGYTF
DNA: TGTGCCAGCAGCGATATGGATGGCTACACCTTC

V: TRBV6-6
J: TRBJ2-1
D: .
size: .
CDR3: CVSSHSNEQFF
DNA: TGTGTCAGCAGTCATAGCAATGAGCAGTTCTTC

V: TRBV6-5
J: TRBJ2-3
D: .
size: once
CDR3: CASSYRALPADTQYF
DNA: TGTGCCAGCAGTTACAGGGCGCTCCCGGCAGATACGCAGTATTTT

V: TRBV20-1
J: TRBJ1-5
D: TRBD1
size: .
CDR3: CSARVLTGGNQPQHF
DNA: TGCAGTGCTAGGGTTTTGACAGGGGGCAATCAGCCCCAGCATTTT

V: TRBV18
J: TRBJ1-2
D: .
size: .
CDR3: CAGSPGTLSNYGYTF
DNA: TGTGCCGGCTCACCCGGGACATTGAGTAACTATGGCTACACCTTC

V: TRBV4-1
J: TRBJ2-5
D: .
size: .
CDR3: CASSQEGGGRKETQYF
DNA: TGCGCCAGCAGCCAAGAAGGGGGGGGAAGAAAAGAGACCCAGTACTTC

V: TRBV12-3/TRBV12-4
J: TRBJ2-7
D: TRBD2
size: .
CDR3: CASSLGSGGSSYEQYF
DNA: TGTGCCAGCAGTTTAGGAAGCGGGGGGAGCTCCTACGAGCAGTACTTC

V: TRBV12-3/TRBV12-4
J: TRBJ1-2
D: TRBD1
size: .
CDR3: CASSLQGTGGVGYTF
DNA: TGTGCCAGCAGTTTACAAGGGACAGGGGGCGTTGGCTACACCTTC

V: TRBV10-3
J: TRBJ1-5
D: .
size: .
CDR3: CAISESHGVNQPQHF
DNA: TGTGCCATCAGTGAGTCGCACGGGGTCAATCAGCCCCAGCATTTT

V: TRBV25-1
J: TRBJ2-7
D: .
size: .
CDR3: CASSELYDEQYF
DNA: TGTGCCAGCAGTGAATTGTATGACGAGCAGTACTTC

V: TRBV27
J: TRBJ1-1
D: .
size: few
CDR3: CASINKVNTEAFF
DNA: TGTGCTTCAATTAACAAAGTGAACACTGAAGCTTTCTTT

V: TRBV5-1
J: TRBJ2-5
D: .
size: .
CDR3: CASSLTLSQETPYF
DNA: TGCGCCAGCAGCTTAACCCTGTCCCAAGAGACCCCGTACTTC

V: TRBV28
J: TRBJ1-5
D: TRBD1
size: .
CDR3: CASSLSQGARGISNQPQHF
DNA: TGTGCCAGCAGTTTATCCCAGGGGGCCCGGGGGATTAGCAATCAGCCCCAGCATTTT

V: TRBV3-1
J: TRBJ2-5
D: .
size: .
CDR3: CASSQRSGIQETQYF
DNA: TGTGCCAGCAGCCAACGGTCGGGGATCCAAGAGACCCAGTACTTC

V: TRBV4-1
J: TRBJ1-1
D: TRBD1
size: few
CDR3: CASSQGRTGFQNTEAFF
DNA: TGCGCCAGCAGCCAGGGAAGGACAGGATTCCAGAACACTGAAGCTTTCTTT

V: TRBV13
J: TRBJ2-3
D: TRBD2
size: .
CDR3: CASSPRTSGGPTDTQYF
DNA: TGTGCCAGCAGCCCCCGGACTAGCGGGGGGCCCACAGATACGCAGTATTTT

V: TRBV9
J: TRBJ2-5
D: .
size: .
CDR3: CASSVDVLETQYF
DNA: TGTGCCAGCAGCGTAGATGTATTAGAGACCCAGTACTTC